Below, 16 T cell receptor beta chains from the same sample are listed, as sequenced in a study of shared clonotypes between healthy human individuals. Clones were read by immunoSEQ multiplex PCR, and TCRdb kept only the in-frame ones, dropping some. The repertoire holds 2 million to 2.5 million clones, with approximately 94% as singletons. The sequenced sample consisted of naive CD4+ T cells sorted from blood. Subset of the sample: CD45RA+ positively selected. These receptors all stem from a man aged 18-30 years in good health.

The chain combines TRBV5-6 with TRBJ2-1; 9 nucleotides line up with TRBD1. V gave up 4 bases and J gave up 4 bases; unmatched junction bases: 6. This CDR3 has 15 residues. CDR1 and CDR2 from the germline V gene are SGHDT and YYEEEE. CDR3 residues: CASSPGTGPYNEQFF. CDR3 nucleotide sequence: TGTGCCAGCAGCCCAGGGACAGGGCCGTACAATGAGCAGTTCTTC.

V is TRBV2 and J is TRBJ1-5; D is undetermined. Per the germline V gene, CDR1 is SNHLY and CDR2 is FYNNEI. Trimming pared 1 base from V and 9 bases from J, leaving 10 bases between. The CDR3 consists of 13 residues. Here the CDR3 DNA reads TGTGCCAGCAGTGAAGGCGGGCTTAGGCCCCAGCATTTT. This sequence encodes CASSEGGLRPQHF.

The V call is TRBV28, the J call TRBJ1-1, with a weak D call TRBD1 (5 bases). Trimming pared 7 bases from V and 6 bases from J, leaving 15 bases between. There are 13 residues in the CDR3. In germline, CDR1 is MDHEN, CDR2 SYDVKM. This CDR3 reads CASNLGPSAEAFF. CDR3 DNA sequence: TGTGCCAGCAACTTGGGGCCGAGCGCTGAAGCTTTCTTT.

J is TRBJ1-2 and V is TRBV7-9; D not resolved. Trimming took 2 bases from V and 4 from J, leaving 8 bases between them. CDR3 length equals 13 residues. CDR1 is SEHNR and CDR2 is FQNEAQ in the germline V gene (reference sequence). The CDR3 nucleotides are TGTGCCAGCAGCTTACACAGAACCTATGGCTACACCTTC. Amino acids: CASSLHRTYGYTF.

This clone has only a few counts. This specimen includes other DNA sequences encoding the same CDR3. The chain has TRBV30 and TRBJ2-3, with TRBD2 matching 8 bases. The CDR3 contains 13 residues. The V and J ends lost 4 bases and 0 bases, in that order; junction bases with no gene match: 0. Germline CDR1 GTSNPN, CDR2 SVGIG (reference sequence). The CDR3 region has the DNA TGTGCCTGGACTAGCGGGAGCACAGATACGCAGTATTTT. Translating gives CAWTSGSTDTQYF.

Here the CDR3 reads CASSESQGFEKLFF. CDR3 coding DNA: TGTGCCAGCAGTGAAAGTCAGGGTTTTGAAAAACTGTTTTTT. The chain carries TRBV6-1 and TRBJ1-4; tentative D call: TRBD1 (5 bases). CDR3 length: 14 amino acids. The germline V gene has CDR1 MNHNS and CDR2 SASEGT. Trimming shortened V by 2 bases and J by 7 bases, and 11 bases separated the two germline ends.

The chain combines TRBV11-1 with TRBJ1-4, with TRBD1 as a possible D gene (6 bases). Germline CDR1 and CDR2: SGHAT and FQDESV (reference sequence). The CDR3 consists of 13 residues. Trimming stripped 6 bases from V and 8 bases from J, with 13 bases between. CDR3 DNA: TGTGCCAGCAGTTCCGGGACAAGAGAAAAACTGTTTTTT. Its protein is CASSSGTREKLFF. Using reference TRBV11-1 and TRBJ1-4 for the parts outside the CDR3, the full variable domain is EAEVAQSPRYKITEKSQAVAFWCDPISGHATLYWYRQILGQGPELLVQFQDESVVDDSQLPKDRFSAERLKGVDSTLKIQPAELGDSAMYLCASSSGTREKLFFGSGTQLSVL.

The chain couples TRBV7-2 to TRBJ1-2; a weak D match, TRBD1 (5 bases). The germline V gene has CDR1 SGHTA and CDR2 FQGNSA. Trimming pared 5 bases from V and 8 bases from J, leaving 12 bases between. The CDR3 is 12 amino acids. The CDR3 here is CASSLGDRGYTF. The CDR3 DNA reads TGTGCCAGCAGCCTAGGGGATCGGGGCTACACCTTC.

This chain uses TRBV6-5 with TRBJ1-5; no definite D call. In germline, CDR1 is MNHEY, CDR2 SVGAGI. The CDR3 covers 13 residues. Between the trimmed V and J ends, which lost 6 bases and 5 bases, there was a span of 11 bases. The CDR3 nucleotides are TGTGCCAGCAGAGGAGGGAGGGATCAGCCCCAGCATTTT. This codes for CASRGGRDQPQHF.

The V call is TRBV30, the J call TRBJ1-6; tentatively, D is TRBD1 (5 bases). V was pared by 2 bases and J by 3 bases, with 14 bases between. This CDR3 comprises 16 residues. Germline-derived CDR1 and CDR2 are GTSNPN and SVGIG (reference sequence). The CDR3, as DNA: TGTGCCTGGAGTACACAAACCGACAGCTATAATTCACCCCTCCACTTT. It translates to CAWSTQTDSYNSPLHF.

J is TRBJ2-5 and V is TRBV11-1; a possible D gene is TRBD1 (5 bases). Trimming stripped 2 bases from V and 5 bases from J, with 15 bases between. The CDR3 sequence is 15 residues long. The germline CDR1 and CDR2 sequences are SGHAT and FQDESV (reference sequence). The CDR3 here is CASSLTGHREETQYF. The CDR3 bases are TGTGCCAGCAGCTTAACAGGACACCGCGAGGAGACCCAGTACTTC.

The chain employs TRBV7-2 and TRBJ2-3, with D unresolved. The CDR3 runs 16 residues. Per germline, CDR1 SGHTA and CDR2 FQGNSA. V lost 1 base and J lost 0, with 11 bases in between. CDR3 in amino acids: CASSLVGQVSTDTQYF. The CDR3 DNA follows: TGTGCCAGCAGCTTAGTCGGGCAGGTGAGCACAGATACGCAGTATTTT.

The chain couples TRBV18 to TRBJ2-4, with 7 bases fitting TRBD1. The junction had 2 bases not matched to a gene; V was cut back by 2 bases and J by 7 bases. In germline, CDR1 is KGHSH, CDR2 LQKENI. The CDR3 extends over 13 amino acids. The CDR3 loop reads CASSPGDSNIQYF. CDR3 in DNA: TGTGCCAGCTCACCAGGGGACAGTAACATTCAGTACTTC. The variable domain in full, with the rest retrieved from reference TRBV18 and TRBJ2-4, is NAGVMQNPRHLVRRRGQEARLRCSPMKGHSHVYWYRQLPEEGLKFMVYLQKENIIDESGMPKERFSAEFPKEGPSILRIQQVVRGDSAAYFCASSPGDSNIQYFGAGTRLSVL.

For this clone: This sample includes further DNA sequences coding for the same CDR3. The V call is TRBV6-5, the J call TRBJ2-1, with 10 bases that match TRBD2. CDR3 length equals 14 residues. Looked up from germline, CDR1 is MNHEY and CDR2 is SVGAGI. The trim removed 6 bases at V and 6 bases at J, leaving 5 bases unmatched. CDR3 residues: CASRRLAGINEQFF. CDR3 DNA: TGTGCCAGCAGGCGACTAGCGGGCATCAATGAGCAGTTCTTC.

The J gene is TRBJ2-7, the V gene TRBV11-2; D unresolved. CDR3 length: 13 residues. V lost 1 base and J lost 6, with 10 bases in between. Germline assignment: CDR1 SGHAT and CDR2 FQNNGV. Here the CDR3 reads CASSLGPPAEQYF. CDR3 nucleotide sequence: TGTGCCAGCAGCTTAGGCCCGCCCGCCGAGCAGTACTTC.

V usage is TRBV5-4 and J usage is TRBJ2-5; maybe TRBD1 (6 bases). The CDR3 consists of 14 residues. The V end lost 1 base, the J end lost 1 base, and 8 bases lay between the germline ends. Looked up from germline, CDR1 is SGHNT and CDR2 is YYREEE (reference sequence). The CDR3 nucleotides read TGTGCCAGCAGCTTGACAGGGCCCCAAGAGACCCAGTACTTC. It yields the protein CASSLTGPQETQYF.